One and the same sample provided the 8 T cell receptor beta chains below, sequenced in a study of blood T cell repertoires in COVID-19. Generated by immunoSEQ multiplex PCR, the TCRdb table keeps only in-frame clones and is missing some. The sample includes about 50,000 clones, 84% of them seen just once. The source material was peripheral blood. Source of these receptors: a man between 60 and 70 years old with acute or convalescent COVID-19.

This chain links TRBV19 with TRBJ1-6; 7 positions agree with TRBD1. Trimming removed 6 bases from V and 8 bases from J; junction bases left unmatched: 13. Germline CDR1 reads LNHDA; CDR2 reads SQIVND (reference sequence). The CDR3 runs to 16 residues. DNA for the CDR3: TGTGCCAGTAGCTACGGGACACAGGGGACCTATTCACCCCTCCACTTT. Protein: CASSYGTQGTYSPLHF.

The chain employs TRBV5-8 and TRBJ1-2; D might be TRBD1 (6 bases). The germline CDR1 and CDR2 sequences are SGHTS and YDEGEE. CDR3 length equals 17 residues. V was pared by 0 bases and J by 5 bases, with 20 bases between. The CDR3 DNA reads as TGTGCCAGCAGCTTGGGGGGGACAAGGGTCTACATTTATGGCTACACCTTC. Residues: CASSLGGTRVYIYGYTF.

The chain recombines TRBV6-6 with TRBJ1-1; 7 nucleotides line up with TRBD1. CDR1 and CDR2 (germline): MNHNY, SVGAGI (reference sequence). Trimming removed 4 bases from V and 6 bases from J; junction bases left unmatched: 5. This CDR3 has 13 residues. The CDR3 coding sequence is TGTGCCAGCAGTTTCACAGGGGATGCTGAAGCTTTCTTT. This sequence encodes CASSFTGDAEAFF.

The CDR3 reads CAISDQGGGGGPTGYGYTF. DNA of the CDR3: TGTGCCATCAGTGATCAGGGAGGTGGGGGGGGACCCACTGGCTATGGCTACACCTTC. The gene calls are TRBV10-3 and TRBJ1-2; D might be TRBD1 (5 bases). The CDR3 has 19 amino acids. Germline V gene sequence: CDR1 ENHRY, CDR2 SYGVKD. Trimming removed 3 bases from V and 4 bases from J, with 27 bases in between.

CDR3 sequence reads: CASTDDSYYYGYTF. The CDR3 DNA is TGTGCCAGCACCGACGACAGCTACTACTATGGCTACACCTTC. The rearrangement joins TRBV6-6 to TRBJ1-2, with a weak D call TRBD1 (5 bases). Germline lookup yields CDR1 MNHNY and CDR2 SVGAGI (reference sequence). V gave up 7 bases and J gave up 3 bases, with 15 bases separating them. The CDR3 runs to 14 residues.

This clone was observed a single time. V and J are TRBV28 and TRBJ2-3; TRBD2 agrees at 8 bases. Unmatched junction bases numbered 5, after V lost 6 bases and J lost 0 bases. Per germline, CDR1 MDHEN and CDR2 SYDVKM. The length of the CDR3 is 15 residues. This CDR3 reads CASRLADSSTDTQYF. The CDR3 bases are TGTGCCAGCAGACTAGCGGACTCTAGCACAGATACGCAGTATTTT.

V usage is TRBV11-2 and J usage is TRBJ1-1; no firm D call. Germline loops: CDR1 SGHAT, CDR2 FQNNGV. The CDR3 has 16 amino acids. Trimming took off 2 bases at V and 2 bases at J, with 15 bases between the two ends. This chain's CDR3 is CASSLISVQTNTEAFF. The CDR3 DNA reads as TGTGCCAGCAGCTTAATTTCGGTCCAGACTAACACTGAAGCTTTCTTT.

The chain carries TRBV24-1 and TRBJ2-4; possible D gene TRBD1, 6 bases. Germline V gene data show CDR1 as KGHDR and CDR2 as SFDVKD. This CDR3 has 14 amino acids. V was shortened by 4 bases and J by 5 bases, with 11 bases between the two germline ends. The CDR3: CATSDQRTENIQYF. DNA for the CDR3: TGTGCCACCAGTGACCAGAGGACAGAAAACATTCAGTACTTC.